This T cell receptor (beta chain) was observed in a study of beta chain features in type 1 diabetes. Background on the study: Examination of sorted cells across all samples involved 98,000,000 or so cells. Overall study results and limits: Compared to healthy donors, patients appeared to have naive, central memory and Treg TCRB repertoires that were more alike. Shorter TCRB CDR3s, moderately but significantly so, were found in Type 1 diabetes patients in all four CD4+ subsets.

Sorting of CD4+ naive, central memory, regulatory and stem cell-like memory cells was performed via CD45RO/CCR7/CD25/CD127/CD95/CD27. Germline trimming cut 3 bases from V and 4 bases from J; bases unmatched to any gene: 3. The CDR3 length is 15 residues. Germline V CDR1 and CDR2: MDHEN, SYDVKM. The investigators reverse transcribed all of the isolated RNA, so they sequenced expressed TCRB transcripts. Assay used: immunoSEQ multiplex PCR; TCRdb lists only in-frame clones, some missing. Of more than 200,000 clones in the sample, approximately 16% were seen once. This clone was detected only a few times. As yet, its antigen is unknown.

The specimen was naive CD4+ T cells from blood. The chain carries TRBV28 and TRBJ2-1; TRBD1 matches 10 bases. The receptor's source is a man under 40 with type 1 diabetes. CDR3 residues: CASSFPGQGYNEQFF. The CDR3 coding sequence is TGTGCCAGCAGTTTCCCGGGACAGGGGTACAATGAGCAGTTCTTC.